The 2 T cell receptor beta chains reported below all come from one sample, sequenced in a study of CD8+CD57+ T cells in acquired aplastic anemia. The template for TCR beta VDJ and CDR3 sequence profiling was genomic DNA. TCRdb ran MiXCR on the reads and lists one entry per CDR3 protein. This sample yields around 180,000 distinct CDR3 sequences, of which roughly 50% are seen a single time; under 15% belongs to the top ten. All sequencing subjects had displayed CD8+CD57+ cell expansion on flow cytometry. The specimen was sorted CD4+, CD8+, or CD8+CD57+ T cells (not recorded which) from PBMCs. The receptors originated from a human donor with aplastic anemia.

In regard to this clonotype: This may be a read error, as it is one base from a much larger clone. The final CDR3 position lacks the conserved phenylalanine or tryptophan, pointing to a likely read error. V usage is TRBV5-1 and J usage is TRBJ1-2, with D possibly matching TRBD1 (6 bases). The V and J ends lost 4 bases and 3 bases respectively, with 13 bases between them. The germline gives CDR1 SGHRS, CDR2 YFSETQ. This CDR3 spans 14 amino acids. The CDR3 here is CASSGGDGYYGYTL. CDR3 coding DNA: TGCGCCAGCAGCGGGGGCGACGGCTACTATGGCTACACCCTC.

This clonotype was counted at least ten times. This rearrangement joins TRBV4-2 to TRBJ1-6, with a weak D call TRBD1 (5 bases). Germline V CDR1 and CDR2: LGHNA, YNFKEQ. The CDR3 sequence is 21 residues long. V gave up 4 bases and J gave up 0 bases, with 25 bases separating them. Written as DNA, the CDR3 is TGTGCCAGCAGCCCCAGACCCGACAGATCCTCCAGGAGCTCCTATAATTCACCCCTCCACTTT. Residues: CASSPRPDRSSRSSYNSPLHF.